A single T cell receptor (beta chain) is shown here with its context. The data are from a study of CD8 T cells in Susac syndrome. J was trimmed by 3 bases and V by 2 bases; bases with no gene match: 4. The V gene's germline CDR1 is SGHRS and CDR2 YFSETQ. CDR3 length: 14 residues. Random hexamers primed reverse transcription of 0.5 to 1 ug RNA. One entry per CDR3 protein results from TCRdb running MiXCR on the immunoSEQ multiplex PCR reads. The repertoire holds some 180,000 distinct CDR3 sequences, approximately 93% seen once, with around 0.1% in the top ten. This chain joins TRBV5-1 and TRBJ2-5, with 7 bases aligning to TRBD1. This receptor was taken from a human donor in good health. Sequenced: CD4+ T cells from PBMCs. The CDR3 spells CASSFDRAEETQYF. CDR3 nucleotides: TGCGCCAGCAGCTTTGACAGGGCCGAAGAGACCCAGTACTTC.